The present entry profiles one T cell receptor (beta chain) with its context. CDR1 is SGHAT and CDR2 is FQNNGV in the germline V gene. The CDR3 totals 14 residues. V dropped 2 bases and J dropped 4; count of bases not matched to a gene: 3. This entry comes from a study of T cell changes during pregnancy in multiple sclerosis. The assay was immunoSEQ multiplex PCR, and TCRdb's table has in-frame clones only and misses some. The table shows 35,000 to 45,000 clones, with roughly nine tenths occurring only once. The sequence derives from a female donor in good health, enrolled as a control in a pregnancy study. The rearrangement joins TRBV11-2 to TRBJ2-7, with 9 bases identical to TRBD1. The starting material was peripheral blood, obtained in the third trimester of pregnancy. For the CDR3, the DNA is TGTGCCAGCAGCTTAAGCGACAGGGGGTACGAGCAGTACTTC. Translated, it gives CASSLSDRGYEQYF.